This T cell receptor beta chain came from a study of blood T cell repertoires in COVID-19. About the study: Samples of COVID-19 (acute and convalescent) were obtained from the United States, Italy and Spain. T cells, B-cell-depleted T cells, or PBMCs supplied cDNA or gDNA.

Germline V gene lookup returns CDR1 LGHDT and CDR2 YNNKEL (reference sequence). The V and J ends lost 8 bases and 8 bases, in that order; junction bases with no gene match: 6. CDR3 size: 14 residues. Per the original methods: By means of reference gene primer amplification, nucleated cell counts were estimated. The table came from immunoSEQ multiplex PCR; TCRdb's copy has only in-frame clones and leaves some out. V and J calls and clone size follow that table, whereas D and trimming were derived from the DNA. The table includes some 150,000 clones, 80% to 90% detected once. This sequence was found in a woman in her fifties or sixties with active COVID-19. The sequenced sample consisted of peripheral blood. The V gene is TRBV3-1 (or the pseudogene TRBV3-2), the J gene TRBJ2-1; 13 positions agree with TRBD2. DNA for the CDR3: TGTGCCAGCTCCTGGACTAGCGGGAGCTATGAGCAGTTCTTC. Protein product: CASSWTSGSYEQFF.